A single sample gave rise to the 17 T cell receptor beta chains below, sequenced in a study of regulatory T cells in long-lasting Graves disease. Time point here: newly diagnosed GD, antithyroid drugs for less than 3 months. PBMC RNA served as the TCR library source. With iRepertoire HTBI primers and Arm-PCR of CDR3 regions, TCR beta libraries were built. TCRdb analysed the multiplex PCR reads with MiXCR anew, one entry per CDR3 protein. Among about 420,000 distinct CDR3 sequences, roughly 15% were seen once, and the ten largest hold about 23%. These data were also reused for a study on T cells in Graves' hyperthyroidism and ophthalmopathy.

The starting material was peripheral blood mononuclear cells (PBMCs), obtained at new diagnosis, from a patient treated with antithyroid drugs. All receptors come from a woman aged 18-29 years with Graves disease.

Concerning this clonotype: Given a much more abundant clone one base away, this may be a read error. CDR3 residues: CASGGQAGSPLHF. CDR3 nucleotide sequence: TGCGCCAGCGGTGGACAGGCAGGGTCACCCCTCCACTTT. The gene calls are TRBV10-2 and TRBJ1-6, with TRBD1 matching over 7 bases. V shed 8 bases, J shed 10 bases, and the junction held 8 bases outside the gene matches. The V gene's germline CDR1 is WSHSY and CDR2 SAAADI. The length of the CDR3 is 13 residues.

The CDR3 DNA reads as TGTGCCAGCAGCTTTAGCAGGGCTACCCTCTCCGGGGGGACCCAGTACTTC. The encoded protein is CASSFSRATLSGGTQYF. The chain is built from TRBV7-2 and TRBJ2-5, with TRBD2 as a possible D gene (6 bases). CDR1 and CDR2 (germline): SGHTA, FQGNSA. The CDR3 is made up of 17 amino acids. The V and J ends lost 3 bases and 7 bases respectively, with 24 bases between them. Drawing the rest from reference TRBV7-2 and TRBJ2-5, the complete variable domain is GAGVSQSPSNKVTEKGKDVELRCDPISGHTALYWYRQSLGQGLEFLIYFQGNSAPDKSGLPSDRFSAERTGGSVSTLTIQRTQQEDSAVYLCASSFSRATLSGGTQYFGPGTRLLVL.

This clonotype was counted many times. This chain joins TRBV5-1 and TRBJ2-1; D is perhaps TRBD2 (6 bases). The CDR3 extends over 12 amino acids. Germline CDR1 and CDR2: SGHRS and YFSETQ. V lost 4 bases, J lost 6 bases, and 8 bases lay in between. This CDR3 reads CASSGSGNEQFF. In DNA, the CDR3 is TGCGCCAGCAGCGGTAGCGGCAATGAGCAGTTCTTC.

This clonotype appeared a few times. This CDR3 reads CASQGNQNNQPQHF. In nucleotides, the CDR3 is TGCGCCTCACAGGGGAATCAAAACAATCAGCCCCAGCATTTT. This chain uses TRBV10-2 with TRBJ1-5, with TRBD1 matching 7 bases. Germline CDR1 reads WSHSY; CDR2 reads SAAADI. The CDR3 consists of 14 residues. Trimming took 11 bases from V and 3 from J; bases not matched to a gene: 10.

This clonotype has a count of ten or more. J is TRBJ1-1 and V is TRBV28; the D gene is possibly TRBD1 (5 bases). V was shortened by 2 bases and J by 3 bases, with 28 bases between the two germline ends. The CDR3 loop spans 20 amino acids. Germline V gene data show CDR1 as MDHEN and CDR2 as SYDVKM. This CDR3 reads CASSLLGSRAGPRGYTEAFF. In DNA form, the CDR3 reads TGTGCCAGCAGTTTACTCGGGAGCAGGGCCGGTCCTAGGGGTTACACTGAAGCTTTCTTT.

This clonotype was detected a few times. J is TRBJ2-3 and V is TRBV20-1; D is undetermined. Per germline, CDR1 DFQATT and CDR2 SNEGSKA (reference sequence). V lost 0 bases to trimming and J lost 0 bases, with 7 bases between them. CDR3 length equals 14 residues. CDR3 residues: CSARDASSTDTQYF. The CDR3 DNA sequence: TGCAGTGCTAGAGATGCCTCTAGCACAGATACGCAGTATTTT.

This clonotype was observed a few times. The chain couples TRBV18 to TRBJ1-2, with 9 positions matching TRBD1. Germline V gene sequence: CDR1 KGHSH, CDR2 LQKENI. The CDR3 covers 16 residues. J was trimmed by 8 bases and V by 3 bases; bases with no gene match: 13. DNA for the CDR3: TGTGCCAGCTCACCTACTCAGGGGACAGGGACGGGAGGCTACACCTTC. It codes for CASSPTQGTGTGGYTF.

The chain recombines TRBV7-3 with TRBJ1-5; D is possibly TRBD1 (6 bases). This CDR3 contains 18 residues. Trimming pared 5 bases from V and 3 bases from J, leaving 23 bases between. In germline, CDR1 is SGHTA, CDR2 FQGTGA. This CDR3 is CASSRRYRSAGDNQPQHF. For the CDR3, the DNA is TGTGCCAGCAGCCGAAGATATCGATCGGCAGGGGACAATCAGCCCCAGCATTTT.

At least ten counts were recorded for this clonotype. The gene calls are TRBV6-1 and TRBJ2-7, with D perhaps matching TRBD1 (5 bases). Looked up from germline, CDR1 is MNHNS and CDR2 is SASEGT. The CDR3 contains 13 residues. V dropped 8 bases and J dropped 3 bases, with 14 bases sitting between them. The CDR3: CASRGASNYEQYF. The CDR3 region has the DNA TGTGCCAGCCGTGGGGCCAGTAACTACGAGCAGTACTTC.

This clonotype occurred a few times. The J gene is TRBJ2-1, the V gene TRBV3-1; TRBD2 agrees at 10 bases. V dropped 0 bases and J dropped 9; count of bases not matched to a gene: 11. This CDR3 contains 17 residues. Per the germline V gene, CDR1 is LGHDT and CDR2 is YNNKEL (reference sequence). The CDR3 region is CASSQDPGLAGVSEQFF. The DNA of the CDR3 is TGTGCCAGCAGCCAAGACCCCGGGCTAGCGGGGGTTAGTGAGCAGTTCTTC.

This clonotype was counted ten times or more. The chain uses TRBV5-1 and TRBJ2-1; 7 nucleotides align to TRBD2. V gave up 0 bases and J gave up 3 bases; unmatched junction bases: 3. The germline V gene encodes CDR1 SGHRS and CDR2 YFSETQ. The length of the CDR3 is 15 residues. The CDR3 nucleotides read TGCGCCAGCAGCTTGGCCGGGACTAACTACAATGAGCAGTTCTTC. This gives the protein CASSLAGTNYNEQFF. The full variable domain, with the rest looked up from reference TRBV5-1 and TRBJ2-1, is KAGVTQTPRYLIKTRGQQVTLSCSPISGHRSVSWYQQTPGQGLQFLFEYFSETQRNKGNFPGRFSGRQFSNSRSEMNVSTLELGDSALYLCASSLAGTNYNEQFFGPGTRLTVL.

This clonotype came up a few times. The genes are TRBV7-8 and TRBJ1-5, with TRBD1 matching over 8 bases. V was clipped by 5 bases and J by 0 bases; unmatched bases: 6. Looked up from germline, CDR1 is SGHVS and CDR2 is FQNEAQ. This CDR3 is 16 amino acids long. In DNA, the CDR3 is TGTGCCAGCAGCCCAAGGGGACAGGATAGCAATCAGCCCCAGCATTTT. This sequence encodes CASSPRGQDSNQPQHF.

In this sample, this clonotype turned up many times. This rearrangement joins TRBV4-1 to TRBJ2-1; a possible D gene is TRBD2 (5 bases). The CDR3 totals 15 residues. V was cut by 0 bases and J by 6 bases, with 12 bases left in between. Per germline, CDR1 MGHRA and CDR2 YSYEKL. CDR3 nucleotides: TGCGCCAGCAGCCAAGATATAGGACTGCTCAATGAGCAGTTCTTC. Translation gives CASSQDIGLLNEQFF.

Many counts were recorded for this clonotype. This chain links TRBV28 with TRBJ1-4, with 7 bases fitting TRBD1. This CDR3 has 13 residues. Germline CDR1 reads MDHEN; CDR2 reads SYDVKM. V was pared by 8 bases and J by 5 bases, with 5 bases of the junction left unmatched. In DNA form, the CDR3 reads TGTGCCAGCCGGGGACAGATGAATGAAAAACTGTTTTTT. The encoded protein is CASRGQMNEKLFF.

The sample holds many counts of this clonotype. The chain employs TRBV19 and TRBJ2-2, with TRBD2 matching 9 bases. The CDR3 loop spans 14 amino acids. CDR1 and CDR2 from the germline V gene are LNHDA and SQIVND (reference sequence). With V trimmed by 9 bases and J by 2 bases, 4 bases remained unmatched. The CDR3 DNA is TGTGCCAGCTCGACTAGCGGAAACACCGGGGAGCTGTTTTTT. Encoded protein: CASSTSGNTGELFF.

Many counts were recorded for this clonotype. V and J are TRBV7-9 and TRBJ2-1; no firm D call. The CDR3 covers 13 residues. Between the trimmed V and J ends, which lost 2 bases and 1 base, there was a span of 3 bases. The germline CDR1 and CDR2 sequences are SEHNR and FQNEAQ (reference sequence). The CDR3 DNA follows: TGTGCCAGCAGCTTATATTCCTACAATGAGCAGTTCTTC. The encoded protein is CASSLYSYNEQFF.

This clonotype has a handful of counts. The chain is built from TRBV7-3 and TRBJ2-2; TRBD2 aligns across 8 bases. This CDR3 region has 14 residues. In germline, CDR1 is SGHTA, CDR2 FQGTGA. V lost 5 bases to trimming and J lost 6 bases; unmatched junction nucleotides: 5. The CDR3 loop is CASSQRREAGELFF. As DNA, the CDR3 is TGTGCCAGCAGCCAAAGGCGGGAGGCCGGGGAGCTGTTTTTT.